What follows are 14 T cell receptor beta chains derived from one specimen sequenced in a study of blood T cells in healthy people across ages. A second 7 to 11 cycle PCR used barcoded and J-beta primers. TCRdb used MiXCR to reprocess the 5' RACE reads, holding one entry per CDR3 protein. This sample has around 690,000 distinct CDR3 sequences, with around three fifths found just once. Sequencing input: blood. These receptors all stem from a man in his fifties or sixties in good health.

In DNA, the CDR3 is TGTGCCAGCAGCTTGGGACTAGGGGGCACAGATACGCAGTATTTT. Residues: CASSLGLGGTDTQYF. The chain couples TRBV7-7 to TRBJ2-3, with 8 bases fitting TRBD2. Trimming took 3 bases from V and 1 from J; bases not matched to a gene: 3. Per germline, CDR1 SSHAT and CDR2 FNYEAQ (reference sequence). The CDR3 contains 15 residues. The full variable domain, completed using reference TRBV7-7 and TRBJ2-3, is GAGVSQSPRYKVTKRGQDVTLRCDPISSHATLYWYQQALGQGPEFLTYFNYEAQPDKSGLPSDRFSAERPEGSISTLTIQRTEQRDSAMYRCASSLGLGGTDTQYFGPGTRLTVL.

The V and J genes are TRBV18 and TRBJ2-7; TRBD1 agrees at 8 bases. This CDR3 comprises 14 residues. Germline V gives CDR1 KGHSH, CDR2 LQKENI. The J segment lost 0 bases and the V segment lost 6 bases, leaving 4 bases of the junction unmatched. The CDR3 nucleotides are TGTGCCAGCTCCGGGACAGGAACCTCCTACGAGCAGTACTTC. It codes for CASSGTGTSYEQYF.

The CDR3 sequence: CASSEGGRPREPQHF. The DNA of the CDR3 is TGTGCCAGCAGTGAAGGGGGTCGTCCAAGAGAGCCCCAGCATTTT. The chain employs TRBV6-1 and TRBJ1-5; D not resolved. The CDR3 spans 15 residues. The germline CDR1 and CDR2 sequences are MNHNS and SASEGT. Trimming shortened V by 1 base and J by 8 bases, and 15 bases separated the two germline ends.

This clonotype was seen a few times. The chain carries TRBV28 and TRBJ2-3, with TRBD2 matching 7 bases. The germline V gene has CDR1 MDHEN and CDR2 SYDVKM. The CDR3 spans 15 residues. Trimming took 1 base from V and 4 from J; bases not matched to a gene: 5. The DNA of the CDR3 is TGTGCCAGCAGTTTATCTAGCGGAGGGCCAGATACGCAGTATTTT. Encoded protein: CASSLSSGGPDTQYF.

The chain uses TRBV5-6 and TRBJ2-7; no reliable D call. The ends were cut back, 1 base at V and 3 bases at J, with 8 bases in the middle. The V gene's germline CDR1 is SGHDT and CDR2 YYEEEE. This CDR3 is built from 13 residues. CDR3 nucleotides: TGTGCCAGCAGCTTGCGAGACCTCTACGAGCAGTACTTC. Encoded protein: CASSLRDLYEQYF.

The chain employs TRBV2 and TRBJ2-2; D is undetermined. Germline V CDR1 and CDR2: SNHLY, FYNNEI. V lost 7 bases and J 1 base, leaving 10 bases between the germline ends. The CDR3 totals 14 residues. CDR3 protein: CASTGTKNTGELFF. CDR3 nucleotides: TGTGCCAGCACAGGCACGAAGAACACCGGGGAGCTGTTTTTT.

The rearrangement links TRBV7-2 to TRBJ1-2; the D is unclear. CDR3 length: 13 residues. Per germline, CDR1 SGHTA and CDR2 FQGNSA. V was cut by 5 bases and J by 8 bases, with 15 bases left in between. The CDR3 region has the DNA TGTGCCAGCAGCCCTTCAAGCCCCTGGGGCTACACCTTC. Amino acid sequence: CASSPSSPWGYTF.

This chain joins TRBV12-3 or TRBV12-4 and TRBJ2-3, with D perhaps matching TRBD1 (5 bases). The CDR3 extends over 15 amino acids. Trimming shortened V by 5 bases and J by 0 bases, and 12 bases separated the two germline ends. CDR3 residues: CASSADTPSTDTQYF. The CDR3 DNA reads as TGTGCCAGCAGTGCGGACACGCCGAGCACAGATACGCAGTATTTT.

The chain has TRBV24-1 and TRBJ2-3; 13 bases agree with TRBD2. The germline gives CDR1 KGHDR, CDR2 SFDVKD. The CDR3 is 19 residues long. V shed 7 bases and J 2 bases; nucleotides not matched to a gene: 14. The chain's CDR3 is CATSAGTSGGAVITDTQYF. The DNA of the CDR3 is TGTGCCACCAGCGCCGGAACTAGCGGGGGGGCGGTTATCACAGATACGCAGTATTTT.

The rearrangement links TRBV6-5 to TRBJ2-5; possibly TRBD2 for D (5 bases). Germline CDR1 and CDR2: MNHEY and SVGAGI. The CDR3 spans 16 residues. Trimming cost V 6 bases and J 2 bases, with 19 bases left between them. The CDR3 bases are TGTGCCAGCAGCCCCTATCGGCGGACTGGACAAGAGACCCAGTACTTC. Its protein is CASSPYRRTGQETQYF.

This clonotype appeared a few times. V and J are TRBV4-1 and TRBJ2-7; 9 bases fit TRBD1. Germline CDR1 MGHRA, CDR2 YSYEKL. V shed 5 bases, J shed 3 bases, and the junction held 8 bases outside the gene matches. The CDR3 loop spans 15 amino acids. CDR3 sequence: CASSSPRQGVYEQYF. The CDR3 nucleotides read TGCGCCAGCAGCTCCCCTAGACAGGGGGTCTACGAGCAGTACTTC.

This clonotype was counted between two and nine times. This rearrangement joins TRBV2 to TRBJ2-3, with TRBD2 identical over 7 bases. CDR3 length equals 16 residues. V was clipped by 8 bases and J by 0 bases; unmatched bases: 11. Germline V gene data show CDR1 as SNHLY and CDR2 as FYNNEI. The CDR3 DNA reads TGTGCCAGCCATGGGAGGGGAGACTCTAGCACAGATACGCAGTATTTT. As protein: CASHGRGDSSTDTQYF.

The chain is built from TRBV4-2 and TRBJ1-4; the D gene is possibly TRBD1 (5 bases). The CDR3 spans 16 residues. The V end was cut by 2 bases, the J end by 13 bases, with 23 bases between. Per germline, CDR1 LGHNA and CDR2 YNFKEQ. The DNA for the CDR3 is TGTGCCAGCAGCCAATTGAGTGACCCACAGGCCCAAGGACTGTTTTTT. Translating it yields CASSQLSDPQAQGLFF.

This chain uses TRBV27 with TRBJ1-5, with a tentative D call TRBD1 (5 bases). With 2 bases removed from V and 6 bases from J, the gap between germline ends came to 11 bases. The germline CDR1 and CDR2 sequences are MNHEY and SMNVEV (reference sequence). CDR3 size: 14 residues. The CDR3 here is CASSLRRDAQPQHF. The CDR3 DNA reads TGTGCCAGCAGTTTACGTCGGGACGCTCAGCCCCAGCATTTT.